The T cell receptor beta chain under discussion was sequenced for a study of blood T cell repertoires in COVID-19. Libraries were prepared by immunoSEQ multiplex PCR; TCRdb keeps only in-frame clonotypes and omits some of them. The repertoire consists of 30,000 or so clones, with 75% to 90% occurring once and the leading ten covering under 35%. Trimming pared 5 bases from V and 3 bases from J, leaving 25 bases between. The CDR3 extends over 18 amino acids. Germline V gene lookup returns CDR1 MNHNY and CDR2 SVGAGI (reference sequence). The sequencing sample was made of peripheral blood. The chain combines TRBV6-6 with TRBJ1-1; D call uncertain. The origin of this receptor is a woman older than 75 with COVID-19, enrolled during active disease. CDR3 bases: TGTGCCAGCAGTCCTCAAACGGGTAGATCAAGCTCCTACACTGAAGCTTTCTTT. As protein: CASSPQTGRSSSYTEAFF.